The T cell receptor beta chain described here comes from a study of cytomegalovirus exposure and HLA in healthy donors. At the level of the study: According to later analysis, the same platform produced the approximately 130 validation and 600 to 800 first-cohort repertoires.

The donors were part of the roughly 120-subject validation cohort, which stood apart from the roughly 680-subject first cohort. Germline V gives CDR1 LGHNA, CDR2 YSLEER. This CDR3 is built from 19 residues. V dropped 2 bases and J dropped 2; count of bases not matched to a gene: 16. Using immunoSEQ multiplex PCR, the repertoire was profiled, and TCRdb retains in-frame clones only, with some absent. The table shows about 110,000 clones, with 70% to 90% occurring only once. This clonotype originated in a woman under 40 in good health and CMV-seropositive. The source material was PBMCs. The rearrangement uses TRBV4-3 and TRBJ2-7, with 9 bases fitting TRBD2. CDR3 in DNA: TGCGCCAGCAGCCAATGGGGGCCCGGTAGCGGGAGAATAGCCTACGAGCAGTACTTC. Residues: CASSQWGPGSGRIAYEQYF.